Sequencing of this T cell receptor beta chain was carried out in a study of T cell responses to AZD1222 COVID-19 vaccine listed by TCRdb under 2021. A note on the overall study: AZD1222 recipients with second doses at about 4 weeks or about 12 weeks were pooled, because spike-specific TCR depth and breadth did not differ between schedules. TCR sequencing was performed for roughly 240 trial participants, of whom around 210 were given two doses of AZD1222 and around 25 were given two doses of MenACWY control vaccine. Trial participants were enrolled by age into 18-55, 56-69 and 70-plus year subgroups, with about 150, 27 and 61 TCR-sequenced participants respectively.

Reading from cysteine to phenylalanine, the CDR3 counts 12 amino acids. The CDR3 DNA has 36 bases and is translated from base 1. V ends up 4 bases short and J 8 bases short, with an unmatched junction base count of 4. CDR1 and CDR2 are read off the germline V gene as SQVTM and ANQGSEA. This clone was counted a single time. The specificity of this receptor is unknown. The sample holds no much larger clone one base away, and base qualities are not on file. The time point label here, explained by the study, means: baseline before first vaccination. The vaccinee samples were drawn from two UK trials, COV001 and COV002, one of which was a single-blind randomized controlled phase 2/3 trial testing AZD1222 (ChAdOx1 nCoV-19) in healthy adults. For TCRbeta chain sequencing, PBMC samples were collected from trial participants at day 0 and at day 28 after the second dose. The CDR3 regions of human TCRbeta chains were analyzed by immunosequencing. Processing in the source paper ran as follows. Repertoire TCRs were checked for matches against a reference library of SARS-CoV-2-specific TCRs that had been generated using the MIRA antigen-specificity platform. Breadth was defined as the fraction of unique TCRs that were SARS-CoV-2-associated. Depth was defined as the fraction of total T cells that were SARS-CoV-2-associated. Using the MIRA data, each spike-specific TCR was assigned both to the spike region to which the TCR was reactive and to a CD4 or CD8 class. Log10-transformed breadth and depth values were compared by one-way ANOVA with Sidak's multiple comparisons tests. TCRdb retrieved this table from immuneACCESS and kept in-frame rearrangements only. Not all clones are present; in checked studies, unresolved V genes account for under half, and no reason is known for the remainder. For V, J and clone size, that table is used; D and trimming come from the DNA. For this sample there are more than 150,000 clones; 90% appear just once. The ten top clones hold roughly 6% of the sample.

Beyond this particular receptor, the publication reports: A significant rise in spike-specific TCR breadth and depth was observed after two AZD1222 doses relative to day 0 and relative to MenACWY recipients. The 56-69-year group was small, and its depth increase did not reach significance, likely because of low power. Reportedly, almost half of the unique spike-specific TCRs recognized epitopes lying outside the regions that are mutated in the B.1.351 and B.1.1.7 variants. Because no samples from the day 14 peak response were available, repertoires could be characterized only after the peak T cell response. Participants were mostly white British and included more females than males, and it was suggested by the authors that clonal diversity may have been underestimated. Conclusions about previously exposed vaccinees are limited, since just five or six AZD1222 recipients were seropositive for SARS-CoV-2 at baseline. The whole spike protein was spanned by vaccine-associated CD4 TCRs, and dominant responses were seen in regions 160-218 and 743-854.

The source was peripheral blood, collected on day 0 of AZD1222 vaccination. Recombination connected TRBV29-1 to TRBJ1-4; TRBD1 fits 7 bases in the junction. This clonotype was obtained from an adult in good health. The bases read TGCAGCGTTGTCTACAGGGGAGAAAAACTGTTTTTT. Its protein is CSVVYRGEKLFF.